This T cell receptor (beta chain) was identified during a study of T cell responses to AZD1222 COVID-19 vaccine. Study conclusions and caveats: Nearly half of spike-specific TCRs reportedly target variant regions that are unmutated in the B.1.351 and B.1.1.7 variants. Spike-specific TCR breadth and depth went up after people got two AZD1222 doses. Clonal diversity may have been underestimated, and the donors were mostly white British, with more females than males. The span of vaccine-associated CD4 TCRs extended across spike, with dominance at 160-218 and 743-854.

The method was immunoSEQ multiplex PCR; TCRdb's version includes in-frame clones alone and lacks a portion of them. The sample shows 150,000 to 180,000 clones, about 90% of them seen only once. V lost 5 bases and J lost 4, with 14 bases in between. Germline V lookup: CDR1 SEHNR, CDR2 FQNEAQ (reference sequence). The CDR3 covers 14 residues. This clone was counted a single time. Its matching antigen is unknown. The chain couples TRBV7-9 to TRBJ1-1; perhaps TRBD1 as D (6 bases). Sample: peripheral blood, taken on day 0 of MenACWY control vaccination. This receptor was obtained from an adult in good health. CDR3 nucleotides: TGTGCCAGCAGCCTACAGGGTGGTGGCACTGAAGCTTTCTTT. Protein: CASSLQGGGTEAFF.